The 16 T cell receptor beta chains below come from one sample, sequenced in a study of blood T cell repertoires in COVID-19. Assay: immunoSEQ multiplex PCR; the TCRdb copy retains only in-frame clones and omits some. The table has about 440,000 clones, 88% seen once. Sequenced: peripheral blood. Receptor source: a woman between 50 and 59 years old with COVID-19, enrolled during active disease.

This clone was observed a single time. Here the CDR3 reads CAISAQVSGGNSPLHF. The CDR3 nucleotides read TGTGCCATCAGTGCCCAAGTCTCGGGTGGGAATTCACCCCTCCACTTT. The V and J genes are TRBV10-3 and TRBJ1-6; D is uncertain. V lost 4 bases and J lost 7, with 17 bases in between. Germline values: CDR1 ENHRY, CDR2 SYGVKD. This CDR3 has 16 residues.

This clone appeared a few times. The V gene is TRBV27, the J gene TRBJ1-2; TRBD1 aligns across 7 bases. CDR3 length equals 15 residues. Germline CDR1 MNHEY, CDR2 SMNVEV (reference sequence). Trimming cost V 4 bases and J 4 bases; bases outside gene matches: 9. The CDR3 DNA is TGTGCCAGCAGTTCTACGACAGGGAACCGCTATGGCTACACCTTC. Amino acid sequence: CASSSTTGNRYGYTF.

This clone turned up a few times. The chain recombines TRBV4-2 with TRBJ1-2; the match to TRBD1 covers 8 bases. The V gene's germline CDR1 is LGHNA and CDR2 YNFKEQ. Losses at the gene ends were 3 bases for V and 8 bases for J; bases not matched to a gene: 14. The CDR3 sequence is 16 residues long. As DNA, the CDR3 is TGTGCCAGCAGCCAGCGACAGGGGTCGGCCGGGGTAGGCTACACCTTC. It translates to CASSQRQGSAGVGYTF.

The chain has TRBV2 and TRBJ1-1, with D possibly being TRBD1 (5 bases). V was cut by 3 bases and J by 6 bases, with 17 bases left in between. CDR3 length equals 15 residues. CDR1 is SNHLY, CDR2 FYNNEI, per germline. CDR3 in DNA: TGTGCCAGCAGTGATGTTAGGGGCACCGGGCCTGAAGCTTTCTTT. Residues: CASSDVRGTGPEAFF.

The CDR3 reads CASSSERGGGLKQFF. CDR3 sequence (DNA): TGTGCCAGCAGCTCCGAGCGGGGGGGTGGTTTAAAGCAGTTCTTC. V and J are TRBV9 and TRBJ2-1, with 10 positions matching TRBD2. V lost 4 bases to trimming and J lost 11 bases; unmatched junction nucleotides: 12. The V gene's germline CDR1 is SGDLS and CDR2 YYNGEE. The CDR3 consists of 15 residues.

V gene TRBV7-9 combines with J gene TRBJ2-7; 7 nucleotides line up with TRBD2. CDR3 size: 14 residues. Germline-derived CDR1 and CDR2 are SEHNR and FQNEAQ (reference sequence). J lost 4 bases, V lost 1 base, and 4 bases had no gene match. CDR3 in DNA: TGTGCCAGCAGCTTAGTTGTAGCGGGTTACGAGCAGTACTTC. It codes for CASSLVVAGYEQYF.

J is TRBJ2-6 and V is TRBV6-5, with unresolved D. The V gene lost 6 bases and the J gene lost 0 bases, with 6 bases spanning the gap. CDR3 length: 14 residues. CDR1 is MNHEY and CDR2 is SVGAGI in the germline V gene. CDR3 nucleotide sequence: TGTGCCAGCAGAACAACCTCTGGGGCCAACGTCCTGACTTTC. Its protein product is CASRTTSGANVLTF.

The gene calls are TRBV5-4 and TRBJ2-3; the match to TRBD2 covers 8 bases. Germline CDR1 reads SGHNT; CDR2 reads YYREEE (reference sequence). This CDR3 contains 15 residues. V gave up 2 bases and J gave up 2 bases; unmatched junction bases: 4. CDR3 bases: TGTGCCAGCAGCTTCCCACTAGCGGCCACAGATACGCAGTATTTT. Protein sequence: CASSFPLAATDTQYF.

This chain connects TRBV5-4 to TRBJ2-5; D remains ambiguous. Germline values: CDR1 SGHNT, CDR2 YYREEE (reference sequence). V was trimmed by 0 bases and J by 1 base, leaving 4 bases between them. The CDR3 has 13 residues. CDR3 sequence (DNA): TGTGCCAGCAGCTTGGGACTCCAAGAGACCCAGTACTTC. It encodes CASSLGLQETQYF.

V is TRBV7-2 and J is TRBJ1-6; D not resolved. This CDR3 is built from 13 residues. Per the germline V gene, CDR1 is SGHTA and CDR2 is FQGNSA. Trimming removed 7 bases from V and 10 bases from J, with 14 bases in between. The CDR3 region is CASILTGGSPLHF. In DNA form, the CDR3 reads TGTGCCAGCATCCTAACCGGCGGCTCACCCCTCCACTTT.

The chain combines TRBV28 with TRBJ2-1, with 11 positions matching TRBD1. This CDR3 is 14 amino acids long. Trimming at V came to 5 bases and at J to 12 bases, leaving 9 bases not matched to a gene. In germline, CDR1 is MDHEN, CDR2 SYDVKM. This chain's CDR3 is CASSQPDRGRGQFF. DNA for the CDR3: TGTGCCAGCAGTCAACCGGACAGGGGGCGTGGGCAGTTCTTC.

This chain joins TRBV19 and TRBJ1-1; 10 nucleotides agree with TRBD1. Germline CDR1 reads LNHDA; CDR2 reads SQIVND (reference sequence). The V gene end was trimmed by 4 bases and the J gene end by 3 bases; junction bases not matched to a gene: 8. The CDR3 is 16 residues long. The CDR3 DNA follows: TGTGCCAGTAGTAGAATCCCCGGACAGGGGGACACTGAAGCTTTCTTT. Translated, it gives CASSRIPGQGDTEAFF. Drawing the rest from reference TRBV19 and TRBJ1-1, the complete variable domain is DGGITQSPKYLFRKEGQNVTLSCEQNLNHDAMYWYRQDPGQGLRLIYYSQIVNDFQKGDIAEGYSVSREKKESFPLTVTSAQKNPTAFYLCASSRIPGQGDTEAFFGQGTRLTVV.

The chain has TRBV19 and TRBJ2-3; TRBD1 might be the D (5 bases). This CDR3 has 15 residues. Deletions cut 5 bases from V and 0 bases from J, with 12 bases between. Germline CDR1 LNHDA, CDR2 SQIVND (reference sequence). CDR3 nucleotide sequence: TGTGCCAGTAGTCAGGTGGGGCAAAGCACAGATACGCAGTATTTT. Translating gives CASSQVGQSTDTQYF.

V is TRBV11-2 and J is TRBJ1-2, with D maybe TRBD1 (6 bases). V gave up 2 bases and J gave up 2 bases, with 9 bases separating them. Germline lookup yields CDR1 SGHAT and CDR2 FQNNGV. The CDR3 extends over 14 amino acids. The chain's CDR3 is CASSLYQGNYGYTF. The DNA of the CDR3 is TGTGCCAGCAGCTTATACCAGGGGAACTATGGCTACACCTTC.

The genes are TRBV11-2 and TRBJ2-3; 10 nucleotides align to TRBD1. Looked up from germline, CDR1 is SGHAT and CDR2 is FQNNGV. The CDR3 contains 16 residues. V lost 4 bases and J lost 1; bases outside the gene matches: 5. The CDR3 reads CASSSRGQGGTDTQYF. CDR3 nucleotides: TGTGCCAGCAGCTCGAGAGGACAGGGGGGCACAGATACGCAGTATTTT.

The chain carries TRBV7-6 and TRBJ2-7; D is undetermined. Trimming took 2 bases from V and 1 from J, leaving 9 bases between them. CDR3 length: 14 amino acids. CDR1 and CDR2 (germline): SGHVS, FNYEAQ. The CDR3 is CASSLSVNSYEQYF. CDR3 coding DNA: TGTGCCAGCAGCTTATCGGTCAATTCCTACGAGCAGTACTTC.